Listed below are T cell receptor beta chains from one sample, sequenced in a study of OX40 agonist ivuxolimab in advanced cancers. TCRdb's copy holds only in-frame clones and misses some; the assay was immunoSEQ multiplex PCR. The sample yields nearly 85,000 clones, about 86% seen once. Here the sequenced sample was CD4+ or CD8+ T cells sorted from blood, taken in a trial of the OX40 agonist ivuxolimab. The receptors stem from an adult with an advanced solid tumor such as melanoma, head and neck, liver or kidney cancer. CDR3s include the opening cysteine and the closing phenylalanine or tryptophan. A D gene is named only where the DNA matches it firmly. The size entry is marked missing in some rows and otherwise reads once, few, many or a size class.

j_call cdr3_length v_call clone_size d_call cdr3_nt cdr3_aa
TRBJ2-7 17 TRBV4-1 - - TGCGCCAGCAGCCATGGTCCAGGGGGCCGGCGGGGGTACGAGCAGTACTTC CASSHGPGGRRGYEQYF
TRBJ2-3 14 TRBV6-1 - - TGTGCCAGCAGTTCCCCCAGCGGTGGAGATACGCAGTATTTT CASSSPSGGDTQYF
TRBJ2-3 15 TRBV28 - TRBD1 TGTGCCAGCATTTCGACAGGGGGCGGGACAGATACGCAGTATTTT CASISTGGGTDTQYF
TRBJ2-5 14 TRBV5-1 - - TGCGCCAGCAGCTTCTCAGGCGATCAAGAGACCCAGTACTTC CASSFSGDQETQYF
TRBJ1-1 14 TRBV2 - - TGTGCCAGCAGCGAACAGGGTCAGGTCACTGAAGCTTTCTTT CASSEQGQVTEAFF
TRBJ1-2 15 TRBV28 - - TGTGCCAGCAGTTTATTTTCGGGGCTTAACTATGGCTACACCTTC CASSLFSGLNYGYTF
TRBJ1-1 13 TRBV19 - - TGTGCCAGTAGCTACAGGTCCAGGGGTGAAGCTTTCTTT CASSYRSRGEAFF
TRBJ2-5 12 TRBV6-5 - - TGTGCCAGCAGTGGCACTCGGGAGACCCAGTACTTC CASSGTRETQYF
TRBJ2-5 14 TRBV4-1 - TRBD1 TGCGCCAGCCAACCGGGCAGGGGGCAGGAGACCCAGTACTTC CASQPGRGQETQYF
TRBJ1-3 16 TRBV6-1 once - TGTGCCAGCAGTGAATTTCCGAGGGGTTCGGGAAACACCATATATTTT CASSEFPRGSGNTIYF
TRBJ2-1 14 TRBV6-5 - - TGTGCCAGCAGTTACCCTAGGGACTACAATGAGCAGTTCTTC CASSYPRDYNEQFF
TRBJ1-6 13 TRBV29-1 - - TGCAGCGTTGAAGAGTGGGCTAATTCACCCCTCCACTTT CSVEEWANSPLHF
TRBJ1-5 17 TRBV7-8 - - TGTGCCAGCAGCCTAACCCTGGGACCCGGGGGCAATCAGCCCCAGCATTTT CASSLTLGPGGNQPQHF
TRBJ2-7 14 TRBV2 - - TGTGCCAGCAGTGGTCAGACCTCAGGTTACGAGCAGTACTTC CASSGQTSGYEQYF
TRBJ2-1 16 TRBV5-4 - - TGTGCCAGCAGCTTGGGCCAGTTAAGCTCCTACAATGAGCAGTTCTTC CASSLGQLSSYNEQFF
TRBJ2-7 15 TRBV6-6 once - TGTGCCAGCAGTTCCTCCGGAGAAACGAACTACGAGCAGTACTTC CASSSSGETNYEQYF
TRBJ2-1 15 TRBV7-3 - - TGTGCCAGCAGTCCAGTCCTCAGCTCCTACAATGAGCAGTTCTTC CASSPVLSSYNEQFF
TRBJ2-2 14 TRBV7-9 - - TGTGCCAGCAGTTTCGGGCCCAACACCGGGGAGCTGTTTTTT CASSFGPNTGELFF
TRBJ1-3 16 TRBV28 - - TGTGCCAGCAGCCGCCACGCTCAGGGACCAGGAAACACCATATATTTT CASSRHAQGPGNTIYF
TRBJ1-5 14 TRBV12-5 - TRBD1 TGTGCTAGTGTCCCGGGACAGGGGCCGGGGCCCCAGCATTTT CASVPGQGPGPQHF
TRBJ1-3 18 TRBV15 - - TGTGCCACCAGCAGAGATCCAGGGTTTAGCCTCTCTGGAAACACCATATATTTT CATSRDPGFSLSGNTIYF
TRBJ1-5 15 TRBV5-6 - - TGTGCCAGCAGCTTGGGGCCGGGCGGTGATCAGCCCCAGCATTTT CASSLGPGGDQPQHF
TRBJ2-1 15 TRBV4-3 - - TGCGCCAGCAGCCAGGGACGAGCAACCTACAATGAGCAGTTCTTC CASSQGRATYNEQFF
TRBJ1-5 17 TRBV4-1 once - TGCGCCAGCAGCCAAGGAAGGGGGGTTGGCCGTAGTCAGCCCCAGCATTTT CASSQGRGVGRSQPQHF
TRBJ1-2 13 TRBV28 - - TGTGCCAGCACCTTAAGGGATCCTTATGGCTACACCTTC CASTLRDPYGYTF
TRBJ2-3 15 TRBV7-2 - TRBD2 TGTGCCAGCAGCAAGTTTAGCGGGGGCACAGATACGCAGTATTTT CASSKFSGGTDTQYF
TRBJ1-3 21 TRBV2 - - TGTGCCAGCAATGGGGCAGAGAAAGGGACCGTCCTCTTACCAAAGGGAAACACCATATATTTT CASNGAEKGTVLLPKGNTIYF
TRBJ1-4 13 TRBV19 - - TGTGCCAGTAGCTGGGGGCGGGGTGAAAAACTGTTTTTT CASSWGRGEKLFF
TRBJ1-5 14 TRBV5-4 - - TGTGCCAGCAGCGTTGACAGGCTGGATCAGCCCCAGCATTTT CASSVDRLDQPQHF
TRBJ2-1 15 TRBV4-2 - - TGTGCCAGCAGCCAAGACAGGACTTCGTACAATGAGCAGTTCTTC CASSQDRTSYNEQFF
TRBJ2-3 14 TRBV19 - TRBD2 TGTGCCAGTAAAATAGCGGGGGTTGCAGATACGCAGTATTTT CASKIAGVADTQYF
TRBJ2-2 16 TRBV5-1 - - TGCGCCAGCAGCTTGGTAGGGGGGATGAACACCGGGGAGCTGTTTTTT CASSLVGGMNTGELFF
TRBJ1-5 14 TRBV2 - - TGTGCCAGCAGAGACAGGCAGGGGAATCAGCCCCAGCATTTT CASRDRQGNQPQHF
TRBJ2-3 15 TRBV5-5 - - TGTGCCAGCACCAAATGGGTCCAGGGGTCAGATACGCAGTATTTT CASTKWVQGSDTQYF
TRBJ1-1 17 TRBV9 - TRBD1 TGTGCCAGCAGCCCCCGGGACAGGGGAATCCAGAACACTGAAGCTTTCTTT CASSPRDRGIQNTEAFF
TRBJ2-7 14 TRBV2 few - TGTGCCAGCAGTGTTAGTCAAGCCGCTGGGGAGCAGTACTTC CASSVSQAAGEQYF
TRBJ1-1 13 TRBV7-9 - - TGTGCCAGCAGCTTACAGGGTAACACTGAAGCTTTCTTT CASSLQGNTEAFF
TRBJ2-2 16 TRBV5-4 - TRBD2 TGTGCCAGCAGCTTTTGGACGGGGGGGCGCACCGGGGAGCTGTTTTTT CASSFWTGGRTGELFF
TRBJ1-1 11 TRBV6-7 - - TGTGCCATCCAGAGGAATTCTGAAGCTTTCTTT CAIQRNSEAFF
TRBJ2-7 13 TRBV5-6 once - TGTGCCAGCAGCCCGGACAACTCCTACGAGCAGTACTTC CASSPDNSYEQYF
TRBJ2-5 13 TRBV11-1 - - TGTGCCAGCAGCTGGGCAGGGGGGAAGACCCAGTACTTC CASSWAGGKTQYF
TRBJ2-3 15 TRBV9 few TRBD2 TGTGCCAGCAGCGTTCGAGCGGGGAACACAGATACGCAGTATTTT CASSVRAGNTDTQYF
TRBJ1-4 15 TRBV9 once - TGTGCCAGCAGCGCTTCCGGGACCTGGAATGAAAAACTGTTTTTT CASSASGTWNEKLFF
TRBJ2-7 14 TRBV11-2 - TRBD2 TGTGCCAGCAGCTTAACCGGGGGGGCTCGCGAGCAGTACTTC CASSLTGGAREQYF
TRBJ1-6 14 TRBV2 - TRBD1 TGTGCCAGCAAGGGGACAGCCCCGAATTCACCCCTCCACTTT CASKGTAPNSPLHF
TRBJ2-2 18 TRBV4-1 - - TGCGCCAGCAGCCAAGATGGCCGCGGGGGCAGGAACACCGGGGAGCTGTTTTTT CASSQDGRGGRNTGELFF
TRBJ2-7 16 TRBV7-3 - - TGTGCCAGCAGCTCATCTCCGGGACAAGGACCCTACGAGCAGTACTTC CASSSSPGQGPYEQYF
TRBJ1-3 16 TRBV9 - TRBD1 TGTGCCAGCAGCGTAGGACAGGGCCGCTCTGGAAACACCATATATTTT CASSVGQGRSGNTIYF
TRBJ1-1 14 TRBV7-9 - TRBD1 TGTGCCAGCAGCCCAGGGGGCGTGAACACTGAAGCTTTCTTT CASSPGGVNTEAFF
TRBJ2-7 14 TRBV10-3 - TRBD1 TGTGCCATCGCGGGACAGGGGGGTTTCGGCGAGCAGTACTTC CAIAGQGGFGEQYF
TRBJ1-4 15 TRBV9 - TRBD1 TGTGCCAGCAGCGTAGAGGGGACAGGGGGTGAAAAACTGTTTTTT CASSVEGTGGEKLFF
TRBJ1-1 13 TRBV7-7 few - TGTGCTAGCAGCTTAGCAGAGAACACTGAAGCTTTCTTT CASSLAENTEAFF
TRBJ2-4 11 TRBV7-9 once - TGTGCCAGCAACAATTATGACATTCAGTACTTC CASNNYDIQYF
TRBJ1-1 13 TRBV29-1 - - TGCAGCGTTGCACTGGCCGCGGACACTGAAGCTTTCTTT CSVALAADTEAFF
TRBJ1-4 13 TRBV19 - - TGTGCCAGTAGTATGGTAACCGGGGAAAAACTGTTTTTT CASSMVTGEKLFF
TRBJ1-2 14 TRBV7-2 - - TGTGCCAGCAGCTTAGGGGTCGCTAACTATGGCTACACCTTC CASSLGVANYGYTF
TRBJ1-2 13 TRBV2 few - TGTGCCAGCAGTTCACAGGGACGCTATGGCTACACCTTC CASSSQGRYGYTF
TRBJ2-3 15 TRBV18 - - TGTGCCAGCTCACCCAGCCGGGCAGGGACAGATACGCAGTATTTT CASSPSRAGTDTQYF
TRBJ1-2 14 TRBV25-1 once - TGTGCCAGCAGTGAAGGGGACAATAACTATGGCTACACCTTC CASSEGDNNYGYTF
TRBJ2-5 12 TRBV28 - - TGTGCCAGCAGTTCCCAGGAGGAGACCCAGTACTTC CASSSQEETQYF